This T cell receptor (beta chain) was sequenced in a study of OX40 agonist ivuxolimab in advanced cancers. Overall study: Patients got intravenous ivuxolimab at 0.01 to 10 mg/kg every 2 weeks.

Only in-frame clones appear in the TCRdb table, and some are missing; sequencing was by immunoSEQ multiplex PCR. The sample records roughly 25,000 clones, 88% being singletons. The CDR3 has 15 residues. V dropped 3 bases and J dropped 5 bases, with 14 bases sitting between them. Germline assignment: CDR1 SEHNR and CDR2 FQNEAQ (reference sequence). The receptor was isolated from an adult with an advanced solid tumor such as melanoma, head and neck, liver or kidney cancer. This sequence joins TRBV7-9 and TRBJ1-5; unclear D gene. The sample in question was CD4+ or CD8+ T cells sorted from blood, obtained in a trial of the OX40 agonist ivuxolimab. The CDR3 region is CASSFAGGSDQPQHF. DNA of the CDR3: TGTGCCAGCAGCTTCGCGGGAGGTAGTGATCAGCCCCAGCATTTT.